The 7 T cell receptor beta chains listed next were all sequenced from one sample in a study of CD8 T cells in Susac syndrome. Random hexamers were used to reverse transcribe an amount of 0.5 to 1 ug RNA. In TCRdb, the immunoSEQ multiplex PCR reads were re-called with MiXCR into one record per CDR3 protein. The sample yields more than 95,000 distinct CDR3 sequences, around 94% seen once. Sample: CD8+ T cells from PBMCs. The receptors shown here come from a human donor with Susac syndrome.

The chain employs TRBV5-6 and TRBJ2-1; 10 nucleotides agree with TRBD2. Germline V lookup: CDR1 SGHDT, CDR2 YYEEEE. V was clipped by 2 bases and J by 4 bases; unmatched bases: 6. The CDR3 is 16 amino acids. CDR3 coding DNA: TGTGCCAGCAGCTTCCCCAGCGGGGGGGAGTACAATGAGCAGTTCTTC. Amino acid sequence: CASSFPSGGEYNEQFF.

V and J are TRBV6-4 and TRBJ2-1; no reliable D call. CDR1 and CDR2 from the germline V gene are MRHNA and SNTAGT. The CDR3 is 13 residues long. The V and J ends lost 6 bases and 5 bases respectively, with 11 bases between them. For the CDR3, the DNA is TGTGCCAGCAGCACAGAGCCCCACAATGAGCAGTTCTTC. It is translated as CASSTEPHNEQFF.

The V gene is TRBV4-2, the J gene TRBJ1-1; D gene ambiguous. Trimming stripped 4 bases from V and 1 base from J, with 10 bases between. The CDR3 length is 14 residues. Germline V gives CDR1 LGHNA, CDR2 YNFKEQ. The DNA of the CDR3 is TGTGCCAGCAGCCGGTCAGGAGGGAACACTGAAGCTTTCTTT. Residues: CASSRSGGNTEAFF.

This chain joins TRBV4-3 and TRBJ2-1; unclear D gene. Germline V gene sequence: CDR1 LGHNA, CDR2 YSLEER. The CDR3 extends over 17 amino acids. V gave up 3 bases and J gave up 2 bases, with 17 bases separating them. The CDR3 spells CASSQLRTEIPYNEQFF. The DNA of the CDR3 is TGCGCCAGCAGCCAGCTGAGGACCGAAATACCCTACAATGAGCAGTTCTTC.

The chain uses TRBV20-1 and TRBJ2-7; D remains ambiguous. Trimming removed 6 bases from V and 3 bases from J, with 6 bases in between. In germline, CDR1 is DFQATT, CDR2 SNEGSKA (reference sequence). The CDR3 loop spans 10 amino acids. CDR3 sequence reads: CSAPYYEQYF. CDR3 sequence (DNA): TGCAGTGCCCCGTACTACGAGCAGTACTTC.

The chain recombines TRBV27 with TRBJ1-2, with 9 bases fitting TRBD1. This CDR3 is built from 17 residues. Germline V gene data show CDR1 as MNHEY and CDR2 as SMNVEV (reference sequence). The V gene end was trimmed by 2 bases and the J gene end by 8 bases; junction bases not matched to a gene: 15. The CDR3, as DNA: TGTGCCAGCAGTTTACTTGGACAGGGGAAGACTGAGGGGGGCTACACCTTC. Amino acid sequence: CASSLLGQGKTEGGYTF.

The V gene is TRBV20-1, the J gene TRBJ2-7; TRBD1 matches at 7 bases. CDR1 is DFQATT, CDR2 SNEGSKA, per germline (reference sequence). The CDR3 spans 13 residues. The junction had 5 bases not matched to a gene; V was cut back by 3 bases and J by 3 bases. The CDR3 sequence: CSARPTGNYEQYF. The CDR3 region has the DNA TGCAGTGCTAGGCCGACAGGGAACTACGAGCAGTACTTC.